This TCR beta chain is from a study of cytomegalovirus exposure and HLA in healthy donors. Study-level points and caveats: Within an earlier analysis, most TCR beta V segments proved productive either about 90% or about 30% of the time. Later on, a genetic analysis was performed. It linked a missense variant in DCLRE1C with V- and J-gene trimming of TCR beta.

A remark on this clone: Antigen specificity is unknown.

The PCR contained 60 Vbeta and 13 Jbeta primers. Profiling relied on immunoSEQ multiplex PCR, and the TCRdb table lists in-frame clones only, not all of them. Among approximately 110,000 clones listed, just under 75% were seen once. Sequences were obtained from PBMCs. This TCR derives from a man in his fifties or sixties in good health and CMV-seropositive.

The CDR3 sequence is CAWSTGGGYGYTF. CDR3 in DNA: TGTGCCTGGAGTACAGGGGGAGGCTATGGCTACACCTTC. This chain uses TRBV30 with TRBJ1-2; TRBD1 aligns across 8 bases. This CDR3 spans 13 amino acids. Germline V CDR1 and CDR2: GTSNPN, SVGIG (reference sequence). The V and J ends lost 2 bases and 4 bases, in that order; junction bases with no gene match: 3.